The 12 T cell receptor beta chains below come from one sample, sequenced in a study of vaccination effects on CD4 cells after COVID-19. The repertoire was sequenced with immunoSEQ multiplex PCR; TCRdb's copy has only in-frame clones and lacks some. The table lists under 20,000 clones, roughly 80% of them singletons. Their specific antigens are unknown. Antigen-specific CD4+ T cells were expanded with viral peptide pools in the ViraFEST assay before sequencing. Following 10 days of culture, CD4+ T cells were isolated. This individual contracted SARS-CoV-2 between March and December 2020, as verified by PCR. The sample here was CD4+ T cells from PBMCs cultured with SARS-CoV-2 spike peptides, taken before COVID-19 vaccination. These receptors were taken from a human donor who had a prior SARS-CoV-2 infection.

The table lists this clone with a few counts. The gene calls are TRBV19 and TRBJ2-1; TRBD2 aligns across 16 bases. Unmatched junction bases numbered 7, after V lost 6 bases and J lost 11 bases. The CDR3 consists of 15 residues. Germline-derived CDR1 and CDR2 are LNHDA and SQIVND (reference sequence). The CDR3 DNA is TGTGCCAGTAGCACCGGGACTAGCGGGGGGGGGAAGCAGTTCTTC. As protein: CASSTGTSGGGKQFF. Supplemented by reference TRBV19 and TRBJ2-1, the full variable domain reads DGGITQSPKYLFRKEGQNVTLSCEQNLNHDAMYWYRQDPGQGLRLIYYSQIVNDFQKGDIAEGYSVSREKKESFPLTVTSAQKNPTAFYLCASSTGTSGGGKQFFGPGTRLTVL.

This sequence joins TRBV14 and TRBJ2-3, with D hard to call. Trimming stripped 2 bases from V and 6 bases from J, with 12 bases between. Germline V gene lookup returns CDR1 SGHDN and CDR2 FVKESK. CDR3 length equals 14 residues. CDR3 DNA sequence: TGTGCCAGCAGCCAATTAAGAGTCGGCGATACGCAGTATTTT. Its translation is CASSQLRVGDTQYF. Looking up the rest from reference TRBV14 and TRBJ2-3 gives the full variable domain: EAGVTQFPSHSVIEKGQTVTLRCDPISGHDNLYWYRRVMGKEIKFLLHFVKESKQDESGMPNNRFLAERTGGTYSTLKVQPAELEDSGVYFCASSQLRVGDTQYFGPGTRLTVL.

This clone was observed a handful of times. The chain is built from TRBV7-3 and TRBJ1-5; D is perhaps TRBD1 (5 bases). The length of the CDR3 is 15 residues. Germline values: CDR1 SGHTA, CDR2 FQGTGA. V lost 2 bases and J lost 6, with 14 bases in between. DNA of the CDR3: TGTGCCAGCAGCTTAGGTAGGTGGGGGATTCAGCCCCAGCATTTT. Amino acid sequence: CASSLGRWGIQPQHF.

This clone showed up just a few times. The CDR3 sequence is CASSIGQSTEAFF. DNA of the CDR3: TGTGCCAGCAGTATTGGTCAATCTACTGAAGCTTTCTTT. This sequence joins TRBV2 and TRBJ1-1; no definite D call. The CDR3 runs 13 residues. The germline CDR1 and CDR2 sequences are SNHLY and FYNNEI. Trimming left V 5 bases short and J 5 bases short, with 12 bases between. Using reference TRBV2 and TRBJ1-1 for the parts outside the CDR3, the full variable domain is EPEVTQTPSHQVTQMGQEVILRCVPISNHLYFYWYRQILGQKVEFLVSFYNNEISEKSEIFDDQFSVERPDGSNFTLKIRSTKLEDSAMYFCASSIGQSTEAFFGQGTRLTVV.

The chain combines TRBV6-6 with TRBJ2-1, with D unresolved. The CDR3 spans 16 residues. V was cut by 5 bases and J by 1 base, with 15 bases left in between. Germline lookup yields CDR1 MNHNY and CDR2 SVGAGI (reference sequence). The CDR3 sequence: CASSIRTANSYNEQFF. CDR3 sequence (DNA): TGTGCCAGCAGTATCCGGACGGCCAATTCCTACAATGAGCAGTTCTTC.

This clone was counted between two and nine times. This CDR3 reads CASSLTHPTEKKNYGYTF. The CDR3 nucleotides are TGTGCCAGCAGTCTAACCCACCCGACAGAGAAGAAAAACTATGGCTACACCTTC. The gene calls are TRBV6-2 or TRBV6-3 and TRBJ1-2; weak D call: TRBD1 (5 bases). Trimming removed 5 bases at V and 2 bases at J, with 24 bases between. The CDR3 is 18 amino acids. The germline V gene encodes CDR1 MNHEY and CDR2 SVGEGT.

This clone showed up just once. V is TRBV5-1 and J is TRBJ2-6; 7 nucleotides match TRBD2. V shed 7 bases and J 4 bases; nucleotides not matched to a gene: 8. Per germline, CDR1 SGHRS and CDR2 YFSETQ. This CDR3 contains 15 residues. The CDR3 DNA is TGCGCCAGCGGGGGGGAAGGTTCCGGGGCCAACGTCCTGACTTTC. Its protein product is CASGGEGSGANVLTF.

This chain connects TRBV2 to TRBJ2-2, with D tentatively TRBD2 (6 bases). V lost 4 bases to trimming and J lost 3 bases, with 12 bases between them. The CDR3 length is 15 residues. Germline assignment: CDR1 SNHLY and CDR2 FYNNEI. CDR3 bases: TGTGCCAGCAGTGCAGAGGGCGGGGACACCGGGGAGCTGTTTTTT. Translated, it gives CASSAEGGDTGELFF.

This chain uses TRBV19 with TRBJ2-1, with 8 bases matching TRBD1. V trimming: 5 bases; J trimming: 5 bases; junction bases outside the gene matches: 14. This CDR3 spans 17 amino acids. The germline V gene has CDR1 LNHDA and CDR2 SQIVND (reference sequence). CDR3 protein: CASSQGQVVFQNNEQFF. The CDR3 coding sequence is TGTGCCAGTAGTCAGGGACAGGTAGTTTTCCAAAACAATGAGCAGTTCTTC.

The chain links TRBV7-2 to TRBJ1-1, with 9 bases that match TRBD1. Trimming at V came to 5 bases and at J to 1 base, leaving 5 bases not matched to a gene. This CDR3 spans 15 amino acids. The germline gives CDR1 SGHTA, CDR2 FQGNSA. The CDR3 loop is CASSPRGQGNTEAFF. CDR3 DNA: TGTGCCAGCAGCCCTCGGGGACAGGGGAACACTGAAGCTTTCTTT.

The V and J genes are TRBV6-1 and TRBJ1-3; unclear D gene. The CDR3 covers 17 residues. Trimming removed 1 base at V and 0 bases at J, with 13 bases between. The germline gives CDR1 MNHNS, CDR2 SASEGT. The CDR3 here is CASSEGSGITSGNTIYF. DNA for the CDR3: TGTGCCAGCAGTGAAGGATCGGGCATAACCTCTGGAAACACCATATATTTT.

V gene TRBV18 combines with J gene TRBJ1-3; unclear D gene. Trimming left V 3 bases short and J 7 bases short, with 10 bases between. The CDR3 runs to 13 residues. The germline CDR1 and CDR2 sequences are KGHSH and LQKENI. The CDR3 here is CASSPVSFNTIYF. Written as DNA, the CDR3 is TGTGCCAGCTCACCGGTTTCGTTTAACACCATATATTTT. Full variable domain (outside the CDR3, taken from reference TRBV18 and TRBJ1-3): NAGVMQNPRHLVRRRGQEARLRCSPMKGHSHVYWYRQLPEEGLKFMVYLQKENIIDESGMPKERFSAEFPKEGPSILRIQQVVRGDSAAYFCASSPVSFNTIYFGEGSWLTVV.